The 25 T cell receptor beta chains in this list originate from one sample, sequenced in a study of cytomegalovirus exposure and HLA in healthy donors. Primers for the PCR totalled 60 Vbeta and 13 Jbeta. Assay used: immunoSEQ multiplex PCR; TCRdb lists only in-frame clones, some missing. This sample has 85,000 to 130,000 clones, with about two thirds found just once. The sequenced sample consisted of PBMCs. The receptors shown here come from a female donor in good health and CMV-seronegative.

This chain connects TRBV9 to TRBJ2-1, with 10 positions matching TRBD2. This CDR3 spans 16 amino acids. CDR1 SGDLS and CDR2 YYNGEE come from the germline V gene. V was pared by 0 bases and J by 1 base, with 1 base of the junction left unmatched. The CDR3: CASSVGTSGSYNEQFF. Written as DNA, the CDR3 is TGTGCCAGCAGCGTAGGGACTAGCGGTTCCTACAATGAGCAGTTCTTC.

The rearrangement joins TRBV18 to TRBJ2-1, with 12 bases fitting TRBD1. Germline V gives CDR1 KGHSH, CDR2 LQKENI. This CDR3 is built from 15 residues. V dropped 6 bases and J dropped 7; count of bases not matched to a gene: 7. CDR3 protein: CASSLGQGAGNEQFF. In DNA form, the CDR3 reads TGTGCCAGCTCCCTGGGACAGGGGGCGGGGAATGAGCAGTTCTTC.

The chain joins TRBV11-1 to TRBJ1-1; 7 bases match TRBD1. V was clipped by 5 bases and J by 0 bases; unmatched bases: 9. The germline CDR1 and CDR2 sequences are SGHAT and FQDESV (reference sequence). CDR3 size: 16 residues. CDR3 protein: CASSPGTEQMNTEAFF. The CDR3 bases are TGTGCCAGCAGCCCAGGGACAGAGCAAATGAACACTGAAGCTTTCTTT. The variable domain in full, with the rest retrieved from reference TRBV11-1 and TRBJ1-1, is EAEVAQSPRYKITEKSQAVAFWCDPISGHATLYWYRQILGQGPELLVQFQDESVVDDSQLPKDRFSAERLKGVDSTLKIQPAELGDSAMYLCASSPGTEQMNTEAFFGQGTRLTVV.

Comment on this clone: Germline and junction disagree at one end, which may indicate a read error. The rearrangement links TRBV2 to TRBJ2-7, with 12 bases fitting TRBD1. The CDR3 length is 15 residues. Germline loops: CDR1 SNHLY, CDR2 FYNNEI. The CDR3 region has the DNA TGTGCCAGCAGGGAAGGGACAGGGGGCCTCGGCGAGCAGTACTTC. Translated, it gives CASREGTGGLGEQYF.

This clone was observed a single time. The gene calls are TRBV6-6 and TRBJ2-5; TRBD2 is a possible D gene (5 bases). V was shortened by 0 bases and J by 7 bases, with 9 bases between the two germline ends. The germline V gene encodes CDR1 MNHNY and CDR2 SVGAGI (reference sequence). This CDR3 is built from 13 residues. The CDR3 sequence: CASSYSAGGTQYF. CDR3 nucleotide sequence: TGTGCCAGCAGTTACTCGGCGGGTGGGACCCAGTACTTC.

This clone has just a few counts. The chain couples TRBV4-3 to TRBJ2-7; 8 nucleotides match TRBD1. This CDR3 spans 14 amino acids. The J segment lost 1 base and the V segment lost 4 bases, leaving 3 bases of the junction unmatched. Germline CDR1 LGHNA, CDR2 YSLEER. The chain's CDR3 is CASSPGTGSYEQYF. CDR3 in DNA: TGCGCCAGCAGCCCCGGGACAGGATCCTACGAGCAGTACTTC.

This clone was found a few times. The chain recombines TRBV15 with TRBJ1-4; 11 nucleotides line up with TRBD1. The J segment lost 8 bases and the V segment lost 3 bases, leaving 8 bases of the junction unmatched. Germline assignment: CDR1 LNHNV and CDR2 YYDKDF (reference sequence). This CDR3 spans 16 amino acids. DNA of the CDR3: TGTGCCACCAGCAGTGAACGTGGGACAGGGGGGGAAAAACTGTTTTTT. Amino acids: CATSSERGTGGEKLFF.

For the CDR3, the DNA is TGTGCCAGCAGCCAGGACAGATACAGCACAGATACGCAGTATTTT. Protein sequence: CASSQDRYSTDTQYF. V gene TRBV5-4 combines with J gene TRBJ2-3; D may be TRBD1 (6 bases). Germline CDR1 and CDR2: SGHNT and YYREEE (reference sequence). This CDR3 comprises 15 residues. The V end was cut by 4 bases, the J end by 0 bases, with 12 bases between.

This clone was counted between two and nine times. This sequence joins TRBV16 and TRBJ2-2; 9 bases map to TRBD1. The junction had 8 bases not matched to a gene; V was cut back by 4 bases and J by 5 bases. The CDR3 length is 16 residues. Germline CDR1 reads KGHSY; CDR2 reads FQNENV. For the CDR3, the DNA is TGTGCCAGCAGCCGCAACAGGGGGCGCGGGACCGGGGAGCTGTTTTTT. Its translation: CASSRNRGRGTGELFF.

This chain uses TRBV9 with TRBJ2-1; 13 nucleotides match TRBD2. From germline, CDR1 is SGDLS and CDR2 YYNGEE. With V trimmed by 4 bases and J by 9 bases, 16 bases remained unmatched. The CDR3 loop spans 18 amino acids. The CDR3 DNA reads TGTGCCAGCAGCACCGGGACTAGCGGGATTACCTACGGGAGTGAGCAGTTCTTC. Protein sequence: CASSTGTSGITYGSEQFF.

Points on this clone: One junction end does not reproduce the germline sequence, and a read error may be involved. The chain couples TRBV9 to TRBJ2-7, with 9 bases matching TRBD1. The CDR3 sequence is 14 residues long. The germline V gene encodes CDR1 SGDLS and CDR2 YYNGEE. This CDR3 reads CAGSPGTGLYEQYF. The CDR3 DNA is TGTGCCGGCAGCCCAGGGACAGGGTTGTACGAGCAGTACTTC.

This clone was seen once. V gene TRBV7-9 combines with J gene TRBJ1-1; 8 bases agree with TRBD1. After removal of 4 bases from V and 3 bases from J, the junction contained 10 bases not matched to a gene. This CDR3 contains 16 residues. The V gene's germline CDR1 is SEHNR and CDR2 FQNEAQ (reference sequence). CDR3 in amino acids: CASSSGAGGYDTEAFF. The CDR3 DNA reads TGTGCCAGCAGCTCCGGGGCAGGGGGCTATGACACTGAAGCTTTCTTT.

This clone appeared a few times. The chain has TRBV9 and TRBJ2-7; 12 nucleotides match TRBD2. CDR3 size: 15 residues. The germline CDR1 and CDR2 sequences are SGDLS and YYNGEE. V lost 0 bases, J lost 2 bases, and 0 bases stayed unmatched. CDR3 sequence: CASSVGTSGTYEQYF. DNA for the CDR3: TGTGCCAGCAGCGTAGGGACTAGCGGGACCTACGAGCAGTACTTC.

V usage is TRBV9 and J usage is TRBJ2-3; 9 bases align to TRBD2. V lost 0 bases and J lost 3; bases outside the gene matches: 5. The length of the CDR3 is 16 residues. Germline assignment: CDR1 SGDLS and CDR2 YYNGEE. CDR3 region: CASSVAGREGTDTQYF. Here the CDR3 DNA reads TGTGCCAGCAGCGTAGCAGGGCGGGAGGGTACAGATACGCAGTATTTT.

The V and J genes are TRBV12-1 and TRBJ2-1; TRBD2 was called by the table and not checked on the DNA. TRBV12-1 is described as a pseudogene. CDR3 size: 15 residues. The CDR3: CASSDLAGGDNEQFF. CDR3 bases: TGTGCCAGCAGCGACCTAGCGGGAGGGGACAATGAGCAGTTCTTC.

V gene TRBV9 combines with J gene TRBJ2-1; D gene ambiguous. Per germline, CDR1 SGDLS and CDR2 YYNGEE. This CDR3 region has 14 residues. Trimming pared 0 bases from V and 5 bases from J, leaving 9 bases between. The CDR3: CASSVVSEDNEQFF. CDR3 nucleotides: TGTGCCAGCAGCGTAGTATCAGAGGACAATGAGCAGTTCTTC.

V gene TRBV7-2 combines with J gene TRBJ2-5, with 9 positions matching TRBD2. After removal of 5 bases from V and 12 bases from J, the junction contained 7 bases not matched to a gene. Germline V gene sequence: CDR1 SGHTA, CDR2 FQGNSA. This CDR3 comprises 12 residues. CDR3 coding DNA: TGTGCCAGCAGCACAGTCCTAGCGGGGAAGTACTTC. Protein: CASSTVLAGKYF. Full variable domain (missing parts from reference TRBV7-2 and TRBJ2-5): GAGVSQSPSNKVTEKGKDVELRCDPISGHTALYWYRQSLGQGLEFLIYFQGNSAPDKSGLPSDRFSAERTGGSVSTLTIQRTQQEDSAVYLCASSTVLAGKYFGPGTRLLVL.

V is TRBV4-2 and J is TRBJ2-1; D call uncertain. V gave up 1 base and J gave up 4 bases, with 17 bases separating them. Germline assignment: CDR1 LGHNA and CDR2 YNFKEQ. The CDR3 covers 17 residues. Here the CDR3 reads CASSQAPPELRYNEQFF. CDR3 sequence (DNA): TGTGCCAGCAGCCAAGCCCCGCCGGAGCTGAGGTACAATGAGCAGTTCTTC.

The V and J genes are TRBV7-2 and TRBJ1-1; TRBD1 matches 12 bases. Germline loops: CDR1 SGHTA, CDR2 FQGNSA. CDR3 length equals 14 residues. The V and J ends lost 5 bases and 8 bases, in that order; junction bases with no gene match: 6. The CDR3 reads CASSRGGQGAEAFF. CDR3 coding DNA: TGTGCCAGCAGCCGGGGGGGACAGGGGGCGGAAGCTTTCTTT.

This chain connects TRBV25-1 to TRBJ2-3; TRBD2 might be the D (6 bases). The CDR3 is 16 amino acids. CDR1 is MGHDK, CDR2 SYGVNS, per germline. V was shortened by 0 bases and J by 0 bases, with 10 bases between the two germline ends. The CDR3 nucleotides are TGTGCCAGCAGTGAATATAGCGGACCAAGCACAGATACGCAGTATTTT. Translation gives CASSEYSGPSTDTQYF.

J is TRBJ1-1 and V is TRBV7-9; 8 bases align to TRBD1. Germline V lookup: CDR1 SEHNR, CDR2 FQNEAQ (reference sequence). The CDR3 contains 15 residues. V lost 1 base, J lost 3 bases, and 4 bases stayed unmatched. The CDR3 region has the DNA TGTGCCAGCAGCTTAGGTCGACAGGGGTACACTGAAGCTTTCTTT. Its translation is CASSLGRQGYTEAFF.

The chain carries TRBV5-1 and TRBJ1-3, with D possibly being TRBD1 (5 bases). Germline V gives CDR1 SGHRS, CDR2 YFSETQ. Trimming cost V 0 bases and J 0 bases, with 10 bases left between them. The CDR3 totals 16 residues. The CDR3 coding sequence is TGCGCCAGCAGCTTGGGACAGACGAGCTCTGGAAACACCATATATTTT. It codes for CASSLGQTSSGNTIYF.

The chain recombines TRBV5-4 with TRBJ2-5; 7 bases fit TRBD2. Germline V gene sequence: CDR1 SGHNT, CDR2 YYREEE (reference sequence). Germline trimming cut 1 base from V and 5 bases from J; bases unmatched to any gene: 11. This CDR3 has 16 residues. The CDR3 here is CASSLWVEAGGETQYF. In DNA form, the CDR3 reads TGTGCCAGCAGCTTGTGGGTGGAGGCCGGGGGGGAGACCCAGTACTTC.

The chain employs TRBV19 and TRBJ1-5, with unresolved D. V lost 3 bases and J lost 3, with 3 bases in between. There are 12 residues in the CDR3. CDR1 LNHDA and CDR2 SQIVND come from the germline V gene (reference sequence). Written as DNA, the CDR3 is TGTGCCAGTAGTATTCTCAATCAGCCCCAGCATTTT. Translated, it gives CASSILNQPQHF.

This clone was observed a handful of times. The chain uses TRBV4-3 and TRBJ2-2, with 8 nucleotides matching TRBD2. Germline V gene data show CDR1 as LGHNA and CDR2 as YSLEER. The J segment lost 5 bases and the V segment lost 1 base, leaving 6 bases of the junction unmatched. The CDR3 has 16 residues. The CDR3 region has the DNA TGCGCCAGCAGCCAAGTTGGGATAGCGGGGACCGGGGAGCTGTTTTTT. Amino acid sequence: CASSQVGIAGTGELFF.